These 19 T cell receptor beta chains were sequenced from one sample in a study of T cells in Graves' hyperthyroidism and ophthalmopathy. RNA transcripts provided the source from which TCR beta CDR3 regions were amplified. When the TCR CDR3 underwent first-round RT-PCR, the HTBI primer set was used. TCRdb re-called the multiplex PCR reads with MiXCR, one entry per CDR3 protein. Of fewer than 650,000 distinct CDR3 sequences listed, 14% are singletons. The sample taken for sequencing was blood. The receptors here all came from a woman in her late teens or twenties with Graves' ophthalmopathy.

This clonotype was seen repeatedly, ten times or more. This rearrangement joins TRBV28 to TRBJ2-7; TRBD1 matches 8 bases. The CDR3 is made up of 16 amino acids. The V segment lost 4 bases and the J segment 0 bases; nucleotides outside the gene matches: 8. From germline, CDR1 is MDHEN and CDR2 SYDVKM. The CDR3 reads CASSSSGTGRSYEQYF. The CDR3 DNA reads TGTGCCAGCAGTTCGTCCGGGACAGGACGCTCCTACGAGCAGTACTTC.

The sample holds many counts of this clonotype. V and J are TRBV29-1 and TRBJ2-1, with no clear D. In germline, CDR1 is SQVTM, CDR2 ANQGSEA. This CDR3 has 14 amino acids. Trimming took 5 bases from V and 1 from J, leaving 12 bases between them. CDR3 loop: CSVSLSGSYNEQFF. CDR3 coding DNA: TGCAGCGTTAGTTTATCCGGATCCTACAATGAGCAGTTCTTC.

The table lists this clonotype with many counts. V is TRBV12-3 or TRBV12-4 and J is TRBJ1-1, with 9 bases matching TRBD1. The trim removed 6 bases at V and 8 bases at J, leaving 10 bases unmatched. CDR3 size: 14 residues. CDR3 amino acids: CASSGGTGHREAFF. The DNA for the CDR3 is TGTGCCAGCAGCGGGGGGACAGGGCATAGGGAAGCTTTCTTT.

This clonotype was picked up a small number of times. The V call is TRBV20-1, the J call TRBJ2-1; D possibly corresponds to TRBD2 (6 bases). The CDR3 totals 15 residues. The V end was cut by 2 bases, the J end by 7 bases, with 18 bases between. Germline values: CDR1 DFQATT, CDR2 SNEGSKA (reference sequence). The CDR3 sequence: CSARTDYRAGNEQFF. CDR3 sequence (DNA): TGCAGTGCTAGAACCGACTACCGGGCGGGGAATGAGCAGTTCTTC.

This clonotype was observed at least ten times. The rearrangement joins TRBV11-2 to TRBJ2-1, with D possibly matching TRBD2 (5 bases). Trimming took 0 bases from V and 9 from J, leaving 15 bases between them. The CDR3 loop spans 15 amino acids. Per germline, CDR1 SGHAT and CDR2 FQNNGV. In DNA, the CDR3 is TGTGCCAGCAGCTTAGAGGAAAGAGGGTGGGGTGAGCAGTTCTTC. Protein: CASSLEERGWGEQFF.

This clonotype was observed a handful of times. This rearrangement joins TRBV12-3 or TRBV12-4 to TRBJ1-2, with D uncertain. The CDR3 is 11 amino acids. V lost 8 bases and J 8 bases, leaving 12 bases between the germline ends. Here the CDR3 DNA reads TGTGCCAGCCTCGAGCGAGGCGGCTACACCTTC. As protein: CASLERGGYTF.

This clonotype was seen ten or more times. This chain joins TRBV24-1 and TRBJ2-3; D unclear. Germline-derived CDR1 and CDR2 are KGHDR and SFDVKD. CDR3 length equals 14 residues. V dropped 4 bases and J dropped 2 bases, with 9 bases sitting between them. CDR3 nucleotide sequence: TGTGCCACCAGTGACCTTTGGGACACAGATACGCAGTATTTT. It encodes CATSDLWDTDTQYF.

In this sample, this clonotype turned up many times. The chain uses TRBV30 and TRBJ2-7; 8 positions agree with TRBD1. The germline CDR1 and CDR2 sequences are GTSNPN and SVGIG (reference sequence). The CDR3 has 13 amino acids. V shed 5 bases, J shed 5 bases, and the junction held 8 bases outside the gene matches. The CDR3: CAWDPGQGDEQYF. The CDR3 DNA reads TGTGCCTGGGACCCAGGACAGGGAGACGAGCAGTACTTC.

In this sample, this clonotype turned up many times. V usage is TRBV5-5 and J usage is TRBJ1-1; D remains unclear. Germline-derived CDR1 and CDR2 are SGHKS and YYEKEE (reference sequence). The CDR3 length is 14 residues. The V and J ends lost 2 bases and 5 bases respectively, with 13 bases between them. The CDR3 sequence is CASSLALGGTEAFF. The CDR3 nucleotides are TGTGCCAGCAGCTTAGCCCTCGGTGGGACTGAAGCTTTCTTT.

This clonotype was found a few times. The junction departs from germline at one end; a sequencing error may be responsible. The chain joins TRBV5-1 to TRBJ2-1; 9 bases are a match to TRBD2. Germline V lookup: CDR1 SGHRS, CDR2 YFSETQ. CDR3 length equals 15 residues. CDR3 DNA sequence: TGCGCCAGCAACTTGGGTAGCGGGAGATTAGATGAGCAGTTCTTC. This codes for CASNLGSGRLDEQFF.

This clonotype was detected ten times or more. V usage is TRBV7-9 and J usage is TRBJ2-1; 11 nucleotides match TRBD2. Germline V CDR1 and CDR2: SEHNR, FQNEAQ (reference sequence). The CDR3 covers 15 residues. V gave up 4 bases and J gave up 7 bases; unmatched junction bases: 6. The CDR3, as DNA: TGTGCCAGCAGCTGGGATACTAGCGGGGGTAATGAGCAGTTCTTC. It codes for CASSWDTSGGNEQFF.

The chain combines TRBV6-5 with TRBJ2-5; 7 nucleotides match TRBD1. The CDR3 is 15 residues long. Germline V gene data show CDR1 as MNHEY and CDR2 as SVGAGI. V shed 0 bases and J 4 bases; nucleotides not matched to a gene: 5. DNA for the CDR3: TGTGCCAGCAGTTACTCCGGACAGGCGGGAGAGACCCAGTACTTC. It yields the protein CASSYSGQAGETQYF.

This sequence joins TRBV9 and TRBJ2-1; D not certain. CDR1 is SGDLS, CDR2 YYNGEE, per germline. V lost 0 bases and J 9 bases, leaving 7 bases between the germline ends. This CDR3 comprises 12 residues. The CDR3 protein is CASSVDPGEQFF. CDR3 nucleotide sequence: TGTGCCAGCAGCGTAGATCCGGGTGAGCAGTTCTTC. The variable domain in full, completed from reference TRBV9 and TRBJ2-1, reads DSGVTQTPKHLITATGQRVTLRCSPRSGDLSVYWYQQSLDQGLQFLIQYYNGEERAKGNILERFSAQQFPDLHSELNLSSLELGDSALYFCASSVDPGEQFFGPGTRLTVL.

This clonotype was recorded at least ten times. The chain has TRBV28 and TRBJ1-1, with D possibly matching TRBD1 (5 bases). Germline values: CDR1 MDHEN, CDR2 SYDVKM. The CDR3 loop spans 15 amino acids. Between the trimmed V and J ends, which lost 8 bases and 1 base, there was a span of 17 bases. The CDR3 is CASASVGLRNTEAFF. As DNA, the CDR3 is TGTGCCAGCGCTTCGGTGGGACTCCGGAACACTGAAGCTTTCTTT.

Many counts were recorded for this clonotype. V gene TRBV18 combines with J gene TRBJ2-7, with D perhaps matching TRBD1 or TRBD2 (5 bases each). The ends were cut back, 0 bases at V and 4 bases at J, with 13 bases in the middle. Germline lookup yields CDR1 KGHSH and CDR2 LQKENI. The CDR3 length is 15 residues. CDR3 amino acids: CASSPPGLTGYEQYF. Here the CDR3 DNA reads TGTGCCAGCTCACCACCGGGGCTAACGGGATACGAGCAGTACTTC.

This clonotype was seen at least ten times. The rearrangement uses TRBV11-2 and TRBJ2-4; the D call may be TRBD1 or TRBD2 (6 bases each). The CDR3 runs 20 residues. Germline CDR1 and CDR2: SGHAT and FQNNGV. The V and J ends lost 4 bases and 2 bases respectively, with 27 bases between them. CDR3 loop: CASSYRQARGSGGSKNIQYF. CDR3 nucleotides: TGTGCCAGCAGCTACAGACAGGCCCGGGGTAGCGGAGGTTCCAAAAACATTCAGTACTTC.

A word on this clonotype: No conserved phenylalanine or tryptophan ends this CDR3, so it is likely a read error. The gene calls are TRBV7-2 and TRBJ1-5, with D tentatively TRBD1 (5 bases). The length of the CDR3 is 16 residues. V was cut by 5 bases and J by 2 bases, with 16 bases left in between. CDR1 and CDR2 from the germline V gene are SGHTA and FQGNSA. CDR3 protein: CASSVRDGRGNQPQHL. The DNA for the CDR3 is TGTGCCAGCAGCGTAAGGGACGGGAGGGGCAATCAGCCCCAGCATCTT.

This clonotype was counted ten times or more. CDR3 amino acids: CASRNQVGTEAFF. The CDR3 DNA reads TGTGCCAGCAGGAACCAGGTGGGCACTGAAGCTTTCTTT. This chain connects TRBV3-1 to TRBJ1-1; D ambiguous. Germline V gene data show CDR1 as LGHDT and CDR2 as YNNKEL (reference sequence). The V end lost 6 bases, the J end lost 4 bases, and 12 bases lay between the germline ends. This CDR3 contains 13 residues.

V is TRBV29-1 and J is TRBJ2-5; 9 bases map to TRBD1. Germline V lookup: CDR1 SQVTM, CDR2 ANQGSEA. This CDR3 is 15 amino acids long. V trimming: 4 bases; J trimming: 5 bases; junction bases outside the gene matches: 11. This CDR3 is CSVGGGGTGSETQYF. CDR3 DNA sequence: TGCAGCGTTGGAGGGGGCGGGACAGGGTCCGAGACCCAGTACTTC.